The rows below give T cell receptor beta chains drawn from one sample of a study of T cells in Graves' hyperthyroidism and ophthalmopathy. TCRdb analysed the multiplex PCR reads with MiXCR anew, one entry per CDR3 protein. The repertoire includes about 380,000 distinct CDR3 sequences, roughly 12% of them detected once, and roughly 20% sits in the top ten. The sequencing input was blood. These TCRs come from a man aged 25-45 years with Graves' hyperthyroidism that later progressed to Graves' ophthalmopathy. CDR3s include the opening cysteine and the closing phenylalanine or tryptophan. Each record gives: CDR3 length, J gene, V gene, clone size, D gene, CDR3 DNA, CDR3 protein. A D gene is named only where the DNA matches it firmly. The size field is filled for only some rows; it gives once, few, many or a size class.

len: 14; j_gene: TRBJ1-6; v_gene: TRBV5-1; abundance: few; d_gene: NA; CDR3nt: TGCGCCAGCTCTGACATCTCCTATAATTCACCCCTCCACTTT; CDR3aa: CASSDISYNSPLHF
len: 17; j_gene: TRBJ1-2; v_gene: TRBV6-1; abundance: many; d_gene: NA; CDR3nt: TGTGCCAGCAGTAACCGGGCCTTCCGGGACACCAACTATGGCTACACCTTC; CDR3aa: CASSNRAFRDTNYGYTF
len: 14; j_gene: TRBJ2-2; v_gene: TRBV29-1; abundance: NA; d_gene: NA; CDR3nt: TGCAGCGTTGAAGATCTCGCCGACACCGGGGAGCTGTTTTTT; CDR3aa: CSVEDLADTGELFF
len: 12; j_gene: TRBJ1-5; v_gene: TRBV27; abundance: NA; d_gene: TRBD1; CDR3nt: TGTGCCAGCAGTCCCCAGGGGGGGCCCCAGCATTTT; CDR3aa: CASSPQGGPQHF
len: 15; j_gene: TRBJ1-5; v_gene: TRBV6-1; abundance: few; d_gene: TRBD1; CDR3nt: TGTGCCAGCAGTACTCACAGGGGGGGAGGGCAGCCCCAGCATTTT; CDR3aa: CASSTHRGGGQPQHF
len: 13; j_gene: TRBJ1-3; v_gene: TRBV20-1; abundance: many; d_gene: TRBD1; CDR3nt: TGCAGTGCTCCGCAGGGGGCTAGAAACACCATATATTTT; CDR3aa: CSAPQGARNTIYF
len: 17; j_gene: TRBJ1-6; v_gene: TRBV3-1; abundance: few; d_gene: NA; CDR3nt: TGTGCCAGCAGCCAAGGTCAGGGTAGGACCTATAATTCACCCCTCCACTTT; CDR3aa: CASSQGQGRTYNSPLHF
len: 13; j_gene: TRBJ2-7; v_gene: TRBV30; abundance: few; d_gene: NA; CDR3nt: TGTGCCTGGAGTGCTATTCTAAACTACGAGCAGTACTTC; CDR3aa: CAWSAILNYEQYF
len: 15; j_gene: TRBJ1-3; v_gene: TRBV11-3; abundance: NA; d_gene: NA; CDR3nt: TGTGCCAGCAGTTTCCTGGGGACCTCTGGAAACACCATATATTTT; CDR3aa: CASSFLGTSGNTIYF
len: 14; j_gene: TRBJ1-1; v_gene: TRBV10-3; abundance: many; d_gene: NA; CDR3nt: TGTGCCATCAGGCCCGGACAGCGGAACACTGAAGCTTTCTTT; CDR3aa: CAIRPGQRNTEAFF
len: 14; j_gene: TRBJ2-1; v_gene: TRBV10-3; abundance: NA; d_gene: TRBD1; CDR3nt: TGTGCCGCCGGGCCGGGACAGACTGACAATGAGCAGTTCTTC; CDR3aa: CAAGPGQTDNEQFF
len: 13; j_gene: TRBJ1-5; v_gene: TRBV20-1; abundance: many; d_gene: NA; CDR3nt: TGCAGTGCTCCTAAGGGGGGGAATCAGCCCCAGCATTTT; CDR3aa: CSAPKGGNQPQHF
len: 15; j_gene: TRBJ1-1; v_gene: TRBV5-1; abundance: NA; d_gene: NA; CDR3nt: TGCGCCAGCAGCTTGGCCGATCGGGGAGGCACTGAAGCTTTCTTT; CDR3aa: CASSLADRGGTEAFF
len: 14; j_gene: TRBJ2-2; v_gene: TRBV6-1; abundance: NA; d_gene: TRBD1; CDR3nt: TGTGCCAGCAGTGAAGGACAGGGAACCGGGGAGCCGTTTTTT; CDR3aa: CASSEGQGTGEPFF
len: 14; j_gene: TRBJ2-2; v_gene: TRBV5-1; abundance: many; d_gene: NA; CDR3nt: TGCGCCAGCAGCTTGGACTCGAACACCGGGGAGCTGTTTTTT; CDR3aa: CASSLDSNTGELFF
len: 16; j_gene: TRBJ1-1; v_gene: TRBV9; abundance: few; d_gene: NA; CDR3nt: TGTGCCAGCAGCGTAGAGGGCAGGGGAAGTGAAACTGAAGCTTTCTTT; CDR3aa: CASSVEGRGSETEAFF
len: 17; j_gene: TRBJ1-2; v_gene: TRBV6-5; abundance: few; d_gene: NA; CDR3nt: TGTGCCAGCAGTTACCTCCCCGACGCGGTCCCTGACTATGGCTACACCTTC; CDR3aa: CASSYLPDAVPDYGYTF
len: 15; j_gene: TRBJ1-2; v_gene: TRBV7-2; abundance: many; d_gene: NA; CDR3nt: TGTGCCAGCAGCTTAGGGGGAGACAGGTTCTATGGCTACACCTTC; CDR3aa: CASSLGGDRFYGYTF
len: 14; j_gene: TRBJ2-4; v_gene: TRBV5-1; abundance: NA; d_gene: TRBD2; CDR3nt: TGCGCCAGCAGCCGGACTAGCGGGTTGAACATTCAGTACTTC; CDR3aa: CASSRTSGLNIQYF
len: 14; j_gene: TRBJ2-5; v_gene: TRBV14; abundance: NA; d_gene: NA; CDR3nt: TGTGCCAGCAGCCAAGGCTCCCGAAGGGAGACCCAGTACTTC; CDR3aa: CASSQGSRRETQYF
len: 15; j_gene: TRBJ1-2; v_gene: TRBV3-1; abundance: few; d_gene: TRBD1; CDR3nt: TGTGCCAGCAGCCAAGATCAAGGGACAGCCTATGGCTACACCTTC; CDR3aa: CASSQDQGTAYGYTF
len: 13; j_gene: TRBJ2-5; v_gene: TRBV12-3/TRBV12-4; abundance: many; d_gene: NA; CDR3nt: TGTGCCAGCAGTTTAAGAGGACGGGAGACCCAGTACTTC; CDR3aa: CASSLRGRETQYF
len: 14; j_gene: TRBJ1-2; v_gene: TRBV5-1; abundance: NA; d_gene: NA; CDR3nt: TGCGCCAGCAGCTTGGGACAGTTGGGCTATGGCTACACCTTC; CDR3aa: CASSLGQLGYGYTF
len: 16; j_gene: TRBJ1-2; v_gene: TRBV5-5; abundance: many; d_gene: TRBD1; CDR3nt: TGTGCCAGCAGCTTGTTTAGGACAGGAATCCTCTTGGGCTACACCTTC; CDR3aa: CASSLFRTGILLGYTF
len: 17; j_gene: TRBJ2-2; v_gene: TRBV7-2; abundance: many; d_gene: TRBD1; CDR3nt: TGTGCCAGCAGTCCACCGGGACAGGGGGCGGTCACCGGGGAGCTGTTTTTT; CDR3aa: CASSPPGQGAVTGELFF
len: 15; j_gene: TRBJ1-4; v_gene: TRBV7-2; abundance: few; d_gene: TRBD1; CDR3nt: TGTGCCAGCAGCTTAGGCAGGGGGCGAGGAGAAAAACTGTTTTTT; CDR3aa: CASSLGRGRGEKLFF
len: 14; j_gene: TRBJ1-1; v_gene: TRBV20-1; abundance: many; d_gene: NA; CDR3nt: TGCAGTGCTCTTCCGGGACAAGTGAACACTGAAGCTTTCTTT; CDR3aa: CSALPGQVNTEAFF
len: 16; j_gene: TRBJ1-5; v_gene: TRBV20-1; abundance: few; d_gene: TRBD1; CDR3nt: TGCAGTGCTAGTTCGGGACAGGGGGAAAACAATCAGCCCCAGCATTTT; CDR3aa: CSASSGQGENNQPQHF
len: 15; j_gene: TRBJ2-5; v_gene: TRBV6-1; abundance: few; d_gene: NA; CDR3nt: TGTGCCAGCGACGCGGGAAGAGCAGTTCAAGAGACCCAGTACTTC; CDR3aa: CASDAGRAVQETQYF
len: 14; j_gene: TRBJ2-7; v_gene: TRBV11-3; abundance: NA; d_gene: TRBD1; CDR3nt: TGTGCCAGTAGTCGACAGGGGCCCCTGGACGAGCAGTACTTC; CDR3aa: CASSRQGPLDEQYF
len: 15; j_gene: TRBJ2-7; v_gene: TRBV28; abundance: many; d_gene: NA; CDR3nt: TGTGCCAGCAGTCCCGGGACGGAGAGCTCCTACGAGCAGTACTTC; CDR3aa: CASSPGTESSYEQYF
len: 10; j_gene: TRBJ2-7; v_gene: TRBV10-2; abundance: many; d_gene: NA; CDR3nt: TGCGCCAGCAAGGGGTACGAGCAGTACTTC; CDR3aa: CASKGYEQYF
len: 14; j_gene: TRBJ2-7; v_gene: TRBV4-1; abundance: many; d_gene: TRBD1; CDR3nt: TGCGCCAGCAGCCAACGCCGGGACAGCTACGAGCAGTACTTC; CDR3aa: CASSQRRDSYEQYF
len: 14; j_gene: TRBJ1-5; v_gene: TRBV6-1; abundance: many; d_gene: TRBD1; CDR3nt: TGTGCCAGCAGAGCAGGGGGCCCGCGGGCTCCCCAGCATTTT; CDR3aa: CASRAGGPRAPQHF
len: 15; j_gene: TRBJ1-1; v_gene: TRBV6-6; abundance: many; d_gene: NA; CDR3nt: TGTGCCAGCAGTTACGGGGGCCTAGAGAACACTGAAGCTTTCTTT; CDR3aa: CASSYGGLENTEAFF
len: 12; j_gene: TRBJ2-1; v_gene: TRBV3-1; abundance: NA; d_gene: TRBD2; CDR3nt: TGTGCCGCGGGAGGGGGGGCCGGTGAGCAGTTCTTC; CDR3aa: CAAGGGAGEQFF
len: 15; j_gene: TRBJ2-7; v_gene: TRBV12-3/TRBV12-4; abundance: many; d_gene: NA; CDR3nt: TGTGCCAGCAGTTTAGCATCAGGACCGCCGGGCGAGCAGTACTTC; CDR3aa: CASSLASGPPGEQYF
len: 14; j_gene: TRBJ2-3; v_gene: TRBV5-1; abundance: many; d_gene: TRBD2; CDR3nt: TGCGCCAGCAGAGGCGGGGGGGCCGGAGATACGCAGTATTTT; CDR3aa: CASRGGGAGDTQYF
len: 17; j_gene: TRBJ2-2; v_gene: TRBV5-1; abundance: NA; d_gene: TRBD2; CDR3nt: TGCGCCAGCAGCTTTGATACTAGCGGGGGGATCACCGGGGAGCTGTTTTTT; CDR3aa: CASSFDTSGGITGELFF
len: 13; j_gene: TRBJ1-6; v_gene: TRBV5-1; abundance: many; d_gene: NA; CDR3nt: TGCGCCAGCAGCTCCGCAGAGAATTCACCCCTCCACTTT; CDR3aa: CASSSAENSPLHF
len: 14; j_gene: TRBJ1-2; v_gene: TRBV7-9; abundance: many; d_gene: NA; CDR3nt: TGTGCCAGCAGCTTAGCGAACGACAGGAACGGCTACACCTTC; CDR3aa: CASSLANDRNGYTF
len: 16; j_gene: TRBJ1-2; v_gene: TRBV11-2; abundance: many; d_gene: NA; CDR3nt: TGTGCCAGCAGCTTAAGGGAGGGGGGTACGGCCTATGGCTACACCTTC; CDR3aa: CASSLREGGTAYGYTF
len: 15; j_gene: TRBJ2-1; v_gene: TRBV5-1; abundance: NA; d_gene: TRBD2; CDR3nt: TGCGCCAGCAGCCACCTAGCGGGGGAATACAATGAGCAGTTCTTC; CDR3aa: CASSHLAGEYNEQFF
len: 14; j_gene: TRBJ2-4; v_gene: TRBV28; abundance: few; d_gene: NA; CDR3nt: TGTGCCAGCACTATTAGAGCGGCCAAAAACATTCAGTACTTC; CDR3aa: CASTIRAAKNIQYF
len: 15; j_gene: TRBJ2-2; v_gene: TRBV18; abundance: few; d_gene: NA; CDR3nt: TGTGCCAGCTCACCACTGGACACCTACACCGGGGAGCTGTTTTTT; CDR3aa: CASSPLDTYTGELFF